The T cell receptor (beta chain) under discussion was sequenced for a study of Ad26.COV2.S vaccination and SARS-CoV-2 variants. Regarding treatment: some 20 received Ad26.COV2.S at low or high dose, single or two shots; about 5 received placebo; per-sample allocation not given. Sampling was done on day 63 after the first vaccine or placebo injection. About this clone: Its target is not known.

Germline V gene sequence: CDR1 MNHEY, CDR2 SMNVEV (reference sequence). V lost 0 bases, J lost 0 bases, and 5 bases stayed unmatched. The CDR3 covers 17 residues. Produced via immunoSEQ multiplex PCR; TCRdb's table is partial and in-frame only. Of hundreds of thousands of clones in the sample, more than 80% were seen once. Whole-study findings and limits: CD8+ and CD4+ T cells specific for spike reportedly responded with substantial breadth after vaccination. Researchers reported similar non-spike TCR breadth in vaccine and placebo recipients.

The specimen was peripheral blood, collected in a trial of Ad26.COV2.S vaccine versus placebo. The sequence derives from a person aged 18 to 59 who received the Ad26.COV2.S COVID-19 vaccine or a placebo. The chain employs TRBV27 and TRBJ2-7; 10 bases are a match to TRBD2. CDR3 nucleotides: TGTGCCAGCAGTTTATCCAGCGGGAGGGCCCCCTCCTACGAGCAGTACTTC. This translates into CASSLSSGRAPSYEQYF.